This T cell receptor beta chain was retrieved from a study of CXCR3-negative and CXCR3-positive naive CD8 T cells. The study's findings and limits: CXCR3-positive naive cells had more hydrophobic TRB CDR3s than CXCR3-negative naive cells. TRB CDR3 properties indicated TCR strength, while surface CD5 was similar across naive subsets. Naive subsets were similarly diverse, while memory CD8+ repertoires were much less diverse.

CDR3 size: 15 residues. CDR1 is LGHNA and CDR2 is YSLEER in the germline V gene. As concerns this clonotype: The antigen is not known.

5' RACE that incorporated UMI labels was used to prepare the TRB cDNA libraries. Reprocessing the 5' RACE reads, TCRdb reports a single entry for every CDR3 protein and omits DNA. The table lists some 120,000 distinct CDR3 sequences. V usage is TRBV4-3 and J usage is TRBJ2-1; TCRdb reports TRBD1, a call that lacks DNA to check it against. The source is a human donor in good health. Some clones in this sample may be carry-over from other donors' samples. The source material was naive CXCR3+ CD8+ T cells from blood. Noted subset: CD45RO-CCR7+CD27+CD95- naive CD8+ T cells expressing CXCR3 (TNR3+). The CDR3 sequence: CASSQDRGIPGEQFF.